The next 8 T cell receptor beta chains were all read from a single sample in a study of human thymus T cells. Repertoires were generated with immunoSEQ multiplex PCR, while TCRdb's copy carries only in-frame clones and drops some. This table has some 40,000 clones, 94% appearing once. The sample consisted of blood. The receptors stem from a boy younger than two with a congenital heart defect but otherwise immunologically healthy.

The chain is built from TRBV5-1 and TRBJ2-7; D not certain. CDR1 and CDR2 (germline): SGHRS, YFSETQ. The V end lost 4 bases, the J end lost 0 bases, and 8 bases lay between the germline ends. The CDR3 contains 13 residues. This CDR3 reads CASSKVSSYEQYF. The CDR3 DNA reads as TGCGCCAGCAGCAAGGTTAGCTCCTACGAGCAGTACTTC.

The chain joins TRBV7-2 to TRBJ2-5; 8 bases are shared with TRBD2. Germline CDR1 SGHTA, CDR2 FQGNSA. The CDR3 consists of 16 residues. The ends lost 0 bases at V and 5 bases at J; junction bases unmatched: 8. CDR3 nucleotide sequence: TGTGCCAGCAGCTTAGCTGTCGGGGGGGCTTGGGAGACCCAGTACTTC. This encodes CASSLAVGGAWETQYF.

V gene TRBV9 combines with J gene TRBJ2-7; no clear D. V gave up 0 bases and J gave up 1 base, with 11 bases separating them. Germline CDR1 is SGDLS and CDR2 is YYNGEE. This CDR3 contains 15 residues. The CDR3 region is CASSVGGRRSYEQYF. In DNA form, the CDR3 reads TGTGCCAGCAGCGTAGGAGGTAGGAGATCCTACGAGCAGTACTTC. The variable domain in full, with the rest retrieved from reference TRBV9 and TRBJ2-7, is DSGVTQTPKHLITATGQRVTLRCSPRSGDLSVYWYQQSLDQGLQFLIQYYNGEERAKGNILERFSAQQFPDLHSELNLSSLELGDSALYFCASSVGGRRSYEQYFGPGTRLTVT.

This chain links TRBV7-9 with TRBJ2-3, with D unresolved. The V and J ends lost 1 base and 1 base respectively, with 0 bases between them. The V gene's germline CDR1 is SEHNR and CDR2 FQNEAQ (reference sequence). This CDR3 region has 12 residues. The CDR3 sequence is CASSLGTDTQYF. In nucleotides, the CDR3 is TGTGCCAGCAGCTTAGGCACAGATACGCAGTATTTT.

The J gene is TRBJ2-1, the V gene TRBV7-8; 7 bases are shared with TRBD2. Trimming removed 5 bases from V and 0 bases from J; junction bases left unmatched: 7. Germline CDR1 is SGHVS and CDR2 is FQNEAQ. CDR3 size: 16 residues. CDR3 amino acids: CASSHPSGSSYNEQFF. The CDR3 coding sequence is TGTGCCAGCAGCCATCCTAGCGGTAGCTCCTACAATGAGCAGTTCTTC.

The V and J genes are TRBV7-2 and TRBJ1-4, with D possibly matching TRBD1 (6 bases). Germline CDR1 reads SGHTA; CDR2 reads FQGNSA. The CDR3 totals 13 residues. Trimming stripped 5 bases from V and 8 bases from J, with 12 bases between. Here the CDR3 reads CASSPKGGEKLFF. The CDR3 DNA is TGTGCCAGCAGCCCCAAAGGGGGGGAAAAACTGTTTTTT.

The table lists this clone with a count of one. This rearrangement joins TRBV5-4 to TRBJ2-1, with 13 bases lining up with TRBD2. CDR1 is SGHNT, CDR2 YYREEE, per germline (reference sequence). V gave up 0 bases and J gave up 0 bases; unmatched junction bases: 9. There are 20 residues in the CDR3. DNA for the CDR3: TGTGCCAGCAGCTTGGTAGCGAAGACTAGCGGGGGGAGCTCCTACAATGAGCAGTTCTTC. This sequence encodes CASSLVAKTSGGSSYNEQFF.

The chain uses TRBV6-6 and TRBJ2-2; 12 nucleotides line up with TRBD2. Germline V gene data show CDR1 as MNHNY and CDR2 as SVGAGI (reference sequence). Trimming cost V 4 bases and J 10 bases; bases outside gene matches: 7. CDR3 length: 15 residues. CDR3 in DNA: TGTGCCAGCAGTTCCCCACTAGCGGGGGGACCGGAGCTGTTTTTT. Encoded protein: CASSSPLAGGPELFF.